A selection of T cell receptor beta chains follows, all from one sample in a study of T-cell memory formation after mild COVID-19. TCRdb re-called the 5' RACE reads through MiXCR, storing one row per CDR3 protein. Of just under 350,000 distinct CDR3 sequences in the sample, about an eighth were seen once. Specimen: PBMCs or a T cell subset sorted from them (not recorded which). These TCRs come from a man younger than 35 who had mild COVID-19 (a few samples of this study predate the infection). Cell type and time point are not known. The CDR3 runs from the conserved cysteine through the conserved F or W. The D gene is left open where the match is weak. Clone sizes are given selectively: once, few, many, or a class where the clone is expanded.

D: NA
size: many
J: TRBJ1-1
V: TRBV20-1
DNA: TGCAGTGCAACGACAGGCCTTATGAACACTGAAGCTTTCTTT
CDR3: CSATTGLMNTEAFF

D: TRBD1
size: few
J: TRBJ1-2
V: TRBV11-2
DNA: TGTGCCAGCAGCGCGGACAGGGGCCACTATGGCTACACCTTC
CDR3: CASSADRGHYGYTF

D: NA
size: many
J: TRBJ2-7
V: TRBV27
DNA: TGTGCCAGCAGTTCGTCCGGGACGGGAGACTACGAGCAGTACTTC
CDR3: CASSSSGTGDYEQYF

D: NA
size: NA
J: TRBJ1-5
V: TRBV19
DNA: TGTGCCAGTAGTAGTCCGTATAGCAATCAGCCCCAGCATTTT
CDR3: CASSSPYSNQPQHF

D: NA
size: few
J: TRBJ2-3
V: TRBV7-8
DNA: TGTGCCAGCAGCGGGAACCTCCTCGGGAGAGGATTATGGAATACGCAGTATTTT
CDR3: CASSGNLLGRGLWNTQYF

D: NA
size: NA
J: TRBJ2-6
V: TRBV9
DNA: TGTGCCAGCAGCGCCTGGAGGGGACGGAACTCTGGGGCCAACGTCCTGACTTTC
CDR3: CASSAWRGRNSGANVLTF

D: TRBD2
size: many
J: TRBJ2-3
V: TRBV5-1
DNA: TGCGCCAGCAGCTTGCAGCGGGGGCGCACAGATACGCAGTATTTT
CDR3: CASSLQRGRTDTQYF

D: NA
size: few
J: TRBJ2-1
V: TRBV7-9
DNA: TGTGCCAGCAGTAGAGAGAAGAATGAGCAGTTCTTC
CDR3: CASSREKNEQFF

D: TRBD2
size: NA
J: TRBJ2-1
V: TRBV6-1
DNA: TGTGCCAGCAGTGAAGCGCGGGGGGCAGGTCCCTACAATGAGCAGTTCTTC
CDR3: CASSEARGAGPYNEQFF

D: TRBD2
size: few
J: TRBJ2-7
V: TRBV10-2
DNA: TGCGCCAGCACCGGCGGGGGGGCCTACGAGCAGTACTTC
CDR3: CASTGGGAYEQYF

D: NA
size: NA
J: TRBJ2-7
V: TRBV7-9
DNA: TGTGCCAGCGCAGAGAGCTCCTACGAGCAGTACTTC
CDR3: CASAESSYEQYF

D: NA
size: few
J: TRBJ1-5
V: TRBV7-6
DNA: TGTGCCAGCAGCCATCTGGGGGGTCGGGGTCAGCCCCAGCATTTT
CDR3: CASSHLGGRGQPQHF

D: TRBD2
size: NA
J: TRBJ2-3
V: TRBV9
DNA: TGTGCCAGCAGCCTCACTAGCGGGGGGGTCGCAGATACGCAGTATTTT
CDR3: CASSLTSGGVADTQYF

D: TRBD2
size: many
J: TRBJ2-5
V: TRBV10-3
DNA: TGTGCCATCAGATGGGAGGGAAAAGAGACCCAGTACTTC
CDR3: CAIRWEGKETQYF

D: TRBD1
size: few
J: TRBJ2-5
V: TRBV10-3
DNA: TGTGCCACCCGAGACAGGGAAAGAGAGACCCAGTACTTC
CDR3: CATRDRERETQYF

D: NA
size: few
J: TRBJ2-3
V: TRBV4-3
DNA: TGCGCCAGCAGCCAAGACTGGCGGGGCACAGATACGCAGTATTTT
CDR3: CASSQDWRGTDTQYF

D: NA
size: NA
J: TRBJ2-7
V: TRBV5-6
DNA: TGTGCCAGCAGCTTGGGATCAGCGGCGTACTTC
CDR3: CASSLGSAAYF

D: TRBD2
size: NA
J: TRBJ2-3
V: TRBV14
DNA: TGTGCCAGCAGCCCCTGGGACTATCCTGTCACAGATACGCAGTATTTT
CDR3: CASSPWDYPVTDTQYF

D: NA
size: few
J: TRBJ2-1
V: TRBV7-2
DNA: TGTGCCAGCAGTTTGCTAGTGGGGATCCATGAGCAGTTCTTC
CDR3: CASSLLVGIHEQFF

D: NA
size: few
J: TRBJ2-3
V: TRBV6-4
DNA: TGTGCCAGCAGTGACTCTAGCACAGACCAGCAGTATTTT
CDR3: CASSDSSTDQQYF

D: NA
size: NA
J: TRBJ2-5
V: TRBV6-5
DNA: TGTGCCAGCAACAGACACCCCCAAGAGACCCAGTACTTC
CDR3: CASNRHPQETQYF

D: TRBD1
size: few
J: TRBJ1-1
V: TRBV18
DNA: TGTGCCAGCTCGCACAACAGGGGACGTGGCCTGAACGCTGAAGCTTTCTTT
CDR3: CASSHNRGRGLNAEAFF

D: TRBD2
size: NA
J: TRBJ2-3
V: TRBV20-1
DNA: TGCAGTGCTATCGGGGGGGCCGCTAGCACAGATACGCAGTATTTT
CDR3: CSAIGGAASTDTQYF

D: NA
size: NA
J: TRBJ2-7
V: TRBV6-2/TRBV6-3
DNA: TGTGCCAGCAGTGAAGGACTCAGGACGACCTACGAGCAGTACTTC
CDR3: CASSEGLRTTYEQYF

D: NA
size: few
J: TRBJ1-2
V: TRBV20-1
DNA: TGCAGTGCTAGAGAGGGCCACTATGGCTACACCTTC
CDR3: CSAREGHYGYTF

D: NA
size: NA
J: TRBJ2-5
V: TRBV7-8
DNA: TGTGCCAGCAGCTTAATGGGAGGAGAGACCCAGTACTTC
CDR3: CASSLMGGETQYF